These 23 T cell receptor beta chains were all obtained from the same sample, sequenced in a study of T-cell memory formation after mild COVID-19. TCRdb processed the 5' RACE reads anew with MiXCR; each CDR3 protein has one entry. The table includes about 400,000 distinct CDR3 sequences, under 20% detected once. The sample taken for sequencing was PBMCs or a T cell subset sorted from them (not recorded which). The receptors come from a man younger than 35 who had mild COVID-19 (a few samples of this study predate the infection). Cell type and time point are not known.

The chain's CDR3 is CSAGGEGGYGGNTEAFF. The DNA of the CDR3 is TGCAGTGCTGGGGGTGAGGGGGGCTACGGTGGGAACACTGAAGCTTTCTTT. The chain carries TRBV20-1 and TRBJ1-1, with D perhaps TRBD1 (6 bases). Trimming stripped 5 bases from V and 1 base from J, with 23 bases between. This CDR3 comprises 17 residues. Germline values: CDR1 DFQATT, CDR2 SNEGSKA (reference sequence).

The rearrangement joins TRBV6-6 to TRBJ2-5; tentatively, D is TRBD1 (5 bases). Germline CDR1 is MNHNY and CDR2 is SVGAGI (reference sequence). Trimming took off 7 bases at V and 5 bases at J, with 11 bases between the two ends. The CDR3 consists of 12 residues. CDR3 DNA sequence: TGTGCCAGCACACAGGCGGAGGAGACCCAGTACTTC. It translates to CASTQAEETQYF.

For this clonotype: One junction end does not reproduce the germline sequence, and a read error may be involved. The chain employs TRBV20-1 and TRBJ2-1, with 10 bases lining up with TRBD2. Germline CDR1 is DFQATT and CDR2 is SNEGSKA (reference sequence). The CDR3 runs 11 residues. Here the CDR3 reads CSARLAGVFPF. The DNA for the CDR3 is TGCAGTGCTAGACTAGCGGGGGTTTTCCCCTTC.

The J gene is TRBJ1-1, the V gene TRBV5-1; D remains ambiguous. The CDR3 is 14 residues long. Germline V gene sequence: CDR1 SGHRS, CDR2 YFSETQ. Trimming removed 4 bases at V and 2 bases at J, with 12 bases between. CDR3 DNA sequence: TGCGCCAGCAGCCCCCCTAGAGTAAACACTGAAGCTTTCTTT. Residues: CASSPPRVNTEAFF.

This clonotype was seen a handful of times. V usage is TRBV2 and J usage is TRBJ2-3; D gene unclear. The CDR3 runs 14 residues. V was pared by 8 bases and J by 1 base, with 13 bases between. From germline, CDR1 is SNHLY and CDR2 FYNNEI. This chain's CDR3 is CASRRLTRTDTQYF. CDR3 DNA: TGTGCCAGCCGAAGGTTGACCCGCACAGATACGCAGTATTTT.

The V call is TRBV10-3, the J call TRBJ2-1; the D is unclear. CDR3 length: 13 amino acids. V was pared by 4 bases and J by 7 bases, with 11 bases between. Germline loops: CDR1 ENHRY, CDR2 SYGVKD. In DNA form, the CDR3 reads TGTGCCATCAGTGCGGCAGAAGTAAATGAGCAGTTCTTC. It specifies CAISAAEVNEQFF.

On this clonotype: A junction boundary mismatches the germline segment, possibly from a read error. V and J are TRBV6-6 and TRBJ1-2; D is possibly TRBD1 (6 bases). Germline CDR1 and CDR2: MNHNY and SVGAGI (reference sequence). CDR3 length: 15 residues. The CDR3: CASSRQVRVNYGCTF. DNA for the CDR3: TGTGCCAGCAGTCGACAGGTTCGGGTGAACTATGGCTGCACCTTC.

Note on this clonotype: The junction does not match germline at one end; this may be a read error. The V and J genes are TRBV3-1 and TRBJ1-5; D gene unclear. Looked up from germline, CDR1 is LGHDT and CDR2 is YNNKEL (reference sequence). The CDR3 sequence is 13 residues long. The CDR3 DNA reads TGTGCCAGCAGCCTGCCGATAGCTCAGCCCCAGCAGTTT. This codes for CASSLPIAQPQQF.

V is TRBV7-8 and J is TRBJ1-2, with a possible D match to TRBD1 (5 bases). V was trimmed by 8 bases and J by 4 bases, leaving 17 bases between them. CDR1 is SGHVS and CDR2 is FQNEAQ in the germline V gene. This CDR3 has 14 residues. For the CDR3, the DNA is TGTGCCAGCTCGGCCGCAGGGCTTCTCTATGGCTACACCTTC. It is translated as CASSAAGLLYGYTF. Together with reference TRBV7-8 and TRBJ1-2, the CDR3 gives the full variable domain: GAGVSQSPRYKVAKRGQDVALRCDPISGHVSLFWYQQALGQGPEFLTYFQNEAQLDKSGLPSDRFFAERPEGSVSTLKIQRTQQEDSAVYLCASSAAGLLYGYTFGSGTRLTVV.

This clonotype was detected ten times or more. DNA of the CDR3: TGTGCCAGCAGTGAGGCTAGCGGGGATAGCACAGATACGCAGTATTTT. Protein: CASSEASGDSTDTQYF. The chain links TRBV6-4 to TRBJ2-3, with TRBD2 matching over 9 bases. Germline CDR1 and CDR2: MRHNA and SNTAGT. The ends lost 3 bases at V and 0 bases at J; junction bases unmatched: 4. The CDR3 consists of 16 residues.

In this sample, this clonotype turned up many times. The chain combines TRBV18 with TRBJ2-3; TRBD2 might be the D (6 bases). V lost 3 bases, J lost 8 bases, and 15 bases lay in between. The CDR3 loop spans 14 amino acids. Germline values: CDR1 KGHSH, CDR2 LQKENI. The CDR3 is CASSPAELAVTQYF. The CDR3 DNA follows: TGTGCCAGCTCACCGGCAGAACTAGCAGTTACGCAGTATTTT. Combining the CDR3 with reference TRBV18 and TRBJ2-3 gives the whole variable domain NAGVMQNPRHLVRRRGQEARLRCSPMKGHSHVYWYRQLPEEGLKFMVYLQKENIIDESGMPKERFSAEFPKEGPSILRIQQVVRGDSAAYFCASSPAELAVTQYFGPGTRLTVL.

The J gene is TRBJ2-2, the V gene TRBV10-3, with a weak D call TRBD1 (5 bases). CDR3 length: 13 residues. CDR1 and CDR2 (germline): ENHRY, SYGVKD. The V gene lost 8 bases and the J gene lost 5 bases, with 12 bases spanning the gap. The CDR3 sequence is CAIREAGTGELFF. CDR3 coding DNA: TGTGCCATCCGAGAGGCAGGGACCGGGGAGCTGTTTTTT.

In DNA form, the CDR3 reads TGCAGCGCATGGTTAGCGGGCACAGATACGCAGTATTTT. Translating it yields CSAWLAGTDTQYF. The rearrangement joins TRBV20-1 to TRBJ2-3, with D perhaps matching TRBD2 (6 bases). The CDR3 runs 13 residues. Germline V gene sequence: CDR1 DFQATT, CDR2 SNEGSKA (reference sequence).

The chain carries TRBV4-3 and TRBJ1-2; D gene unclear. Germline V CDR1 and CDR2: LGHNA, YSLEER. The CDR3 runs 19 residues. V shed 4 bases and J shed 3 bases, with 27 bases lying between them. The CDR3 loop is CASSLHRVGEASRHYGYTF. CDR3 sequence (DNA): TGCGCCAGCAGCCTCCACCGTGTTGGGGAGGCCTCTAGGCACTATGGCTACACCTTC.

This clonotype has a count of ten or more. The CDR3 DNA follows: TGTGCCAGCAGCCGAGGGGGCTCTGGCTACACCTTC. This sequence encodes CASSRGGSGYTF. The chain carries TRBV9 and TRBJ1-2, with 7 positions matching TRBD1. Germline V gene lookup returns CDR1 SGDLS and CDR2 YYNGEE. Trimming cost V 4 bases and J 7 bases; bases outside gene matches: 4. The CDR3 has 12 amino acids.

The sample holds a few counts of this clonotype. This chain joins TRBV2 and TRBJ2-7; 9 positions agree with TRBD1. J was trimmed by 3 bases and V by 5 bases; bases with no gene match: 11. The CDR3 runs to 16 residues. Germline V gives CDR1 SNHLY, CDR2 FYNNEI. The CDR3 is CASSLALGTGHYEQYV. In nucleotides, the CDR3 is TGTGCCAGCAGTCTAGCTCTGGGGACAGGGCACTACGAGCAGTACGTC.

This clonotype was recorded a few times. CDR3 sequence reads: CASSSGQVPYEQYV. Written as DNA, the CDR3 is TGTGCCAGCAGCTCCGGACAGGTCCCCTACGAGCAGTACGTC. The genes are TRBV7-9 and TRBJ2-7, with 7 bases aligning to TRBD1. V shed 4 bases and J 2 bases; nucleotides not matched to a gene: 5. CDR1 is SEHNR and CDR2 is FQNEAQ in the germline V gene (reference sequence). The CDR3 runs to 14 residues.

The chain is built from TRBV10-3 and TRBJ2-7; TRBD1 matches at 7 bases. J gave up 2 bases and V 11 bases, and 12 bases lay outside the gene matches. Germline V lookup: CDR1 ENHRY, CDR2 SYGVKD. The CDR3 runs 14 residues. CDR3 in DNA: TGTGCCGTCTCCGAGGGGGCAGGGGCCTACGAGCAGTACGTC. Translating it yields CAVSEGAGAYEQYV.

This chain uses TRBV6-6 with TRBJ2-5; 14 nucleotides match TRBD2. The CDR3 sequence is 14 residues long. V lost 6 bases to trimming and J lost 4 bases; unmatched junction nucleotides: 1. Germline V gene data show CDR1 as MNHNY and CDR2 as SVGAGI (reference sequence). The DNA of the CDR3 is TGTGCCAGCAGCGGGACTAGCGGGGGAGAGACCCAGTACTTC. Protein sequence: CASSGTSGGETQYF.

The rearrangement joins TRBV5-6 to TRBJ1-1; D is possibly TRBD1 (6 bases). The CDR3 is 13 amino acids. Trimming shortened V by 5 bases and J by 4 bases, and 12 bases separated the two germline ends. CDR1 is SGHDT, CDR2 YYEEEE, per germline. CDR3 coding DNA: TGTGCCAGCAGGGAAACAGGGAGCACTGAAGCTTTCTTT. This gives the protein CASRETGSTEAFF. Using reference TRBV5-6 and TRBJ1-1 for the parts outside the CDR3, the full variable domain is DAGVTQSPTHLIKTRGQQVTLRCSPKSGHDTVSWYQQALGQGPQFIFQYYEEEERQRGNFPDRFSGHQFPNYSSELNVNALLLGDSALYLCASRETGSTEAFFGQGTRLTVV.

The V and J genes are TRBV20-1 and TRBJ1-1; D is unresolved. The CDR3 is made up of 14 amino acids. V was cut by 3 bases and J by 0 bases, with 11 bases left in between. Germline V gene sequence: CDR1 DFQATT, CDR2 SNEGSKA (reference sequence). The CDR3 DNA reads TGCAGTGCTAGTATACCCCCTCTGAACACTGAAGCTTTCTTT. It translates to CSASIPPLNTEAFF.

This clonotype was observed a few times. Compared with germline, one end of the junction differs, possibly owing to a read error. V gene TRBV15 combines with J gene TRBJ1-2; 7 bases map to TRBD1. CDR3 length: 15 amino acids. Germline CDR1 LNHNV, CDR2 YYDKDF (reference sequence). CDR3 sequence: CATSRAETGVGGYTF. In DNA form, the CDR3 reads TGTGCCACCAGCAGAGCCGAAACAGGGGTTGGTGGCTACACATTC. The variable domain in full, with the rest retrieved from reference TRBV15 and TRBJ1-2, is DAMVIQNPRYQVTQFGKPVTLSCSQTLNHNVMYWYQQKSSQAPKLLFHYYDKDFNNEADTPDNFQSRRPNTSFCFLDIRSPGLGDTAMYLCATSRAETGVGGYTFGSGTRLTVV.

This clonotype has only a few counts. V and J are TRBV12-3 or TRBV12-4 and TRBJ2-5, with 9 bases lining up with TRBD2. J gave up 5 bases and V 7 bases, and 5 bases lay outside the gene matches. The CDR3 is made up of 13 amino acids. The CDR3 DNA is TGTGCCAGCACCGCGGGAGGGGAGGAGACCCAGTACTTC. This translates into CASTAGGEETQYF.